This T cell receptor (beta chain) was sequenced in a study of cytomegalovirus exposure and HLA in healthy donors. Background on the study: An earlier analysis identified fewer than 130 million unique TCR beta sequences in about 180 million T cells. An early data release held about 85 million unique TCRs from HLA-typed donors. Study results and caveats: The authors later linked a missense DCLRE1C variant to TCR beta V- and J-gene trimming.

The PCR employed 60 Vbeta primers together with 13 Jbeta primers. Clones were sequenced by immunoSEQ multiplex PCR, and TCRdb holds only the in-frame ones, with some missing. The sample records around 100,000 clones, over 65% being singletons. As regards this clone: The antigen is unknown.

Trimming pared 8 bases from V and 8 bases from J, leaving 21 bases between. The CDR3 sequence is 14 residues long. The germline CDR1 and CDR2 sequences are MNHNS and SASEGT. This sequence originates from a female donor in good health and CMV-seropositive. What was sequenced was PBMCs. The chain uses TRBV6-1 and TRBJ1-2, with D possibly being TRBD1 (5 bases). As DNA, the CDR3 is TGTGCCAGCTCCAGAGGAGGGGAGAGACGGGGCTACACCTTC. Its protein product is CASSRGGERRGYTF.